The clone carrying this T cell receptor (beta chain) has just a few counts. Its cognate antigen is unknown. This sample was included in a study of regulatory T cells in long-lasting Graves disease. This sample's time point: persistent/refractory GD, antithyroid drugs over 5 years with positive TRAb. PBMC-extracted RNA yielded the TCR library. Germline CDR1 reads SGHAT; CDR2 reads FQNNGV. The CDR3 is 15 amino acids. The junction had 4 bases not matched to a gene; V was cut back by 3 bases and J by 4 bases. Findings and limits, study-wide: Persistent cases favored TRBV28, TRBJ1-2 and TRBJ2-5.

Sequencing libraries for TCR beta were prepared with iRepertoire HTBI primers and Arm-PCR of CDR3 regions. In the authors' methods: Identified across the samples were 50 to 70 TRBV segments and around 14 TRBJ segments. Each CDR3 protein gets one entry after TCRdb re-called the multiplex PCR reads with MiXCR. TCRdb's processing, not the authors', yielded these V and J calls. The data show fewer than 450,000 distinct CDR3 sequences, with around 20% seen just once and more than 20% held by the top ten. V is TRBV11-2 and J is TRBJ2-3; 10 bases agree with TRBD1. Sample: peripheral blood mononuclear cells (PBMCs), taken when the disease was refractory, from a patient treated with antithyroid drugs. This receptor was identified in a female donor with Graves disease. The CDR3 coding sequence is TGTGCCAGCAGCTTGGGACAGGGGAGGTCAGATACGCAGTATTTT. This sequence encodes CASSLGQGRSDTQYF. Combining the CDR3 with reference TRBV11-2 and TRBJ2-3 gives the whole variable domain EAGVAQSPRYKIIEKRQSVAFWCNPISGHATLYWYQQILGQGPKLLIQFQNNGVVDDSQLPKDRFSAERLKGVDSTLKIQPAKLEDSAVYLCASSLGQGRSDTQYFGPGTRLTVL.